This T cell receptor beta chain was observed in a study of T cells in Graves' hyperthyroidism and ophthalmopathy. This clonotype was seen ten or more times. A read error may explain this, as a much larger clone is one base away. The CDR3 is 12 residues long. Germline CDR1 reads MDHEN; CDR2 reads SYDVKM. Exclusion followed for patients with uncontrolled infection, other autoimmune disease, pregnancy or lactation. Amplified TCR beta CDR3 regions derived from RNA transcripts. The study used the HTBI primer set for a first-round RT-PCR of the TCR CDR3. TCRdb passed the multiplex PCR reads through MiXCR, listing each CDR3 protein once. The sample lists about 270,000 distinct CDR3 sequences, 13% to 15% occurring once.

The receptor was derived from a woman in her 50s with Graves' hyperthyroidism that later progressed to Graves' ophthalmopathy. The chain uses TRBV28 and TRBJ2-1; weak D call: TRBD1 (5 bases). The sequencing sample was made of blood. CDR3 coding DNA: TGTGCCAGCAGTTTATGGGACAATGGGCAGTTCTTC. Its translation is CASSLWDNGQFF.